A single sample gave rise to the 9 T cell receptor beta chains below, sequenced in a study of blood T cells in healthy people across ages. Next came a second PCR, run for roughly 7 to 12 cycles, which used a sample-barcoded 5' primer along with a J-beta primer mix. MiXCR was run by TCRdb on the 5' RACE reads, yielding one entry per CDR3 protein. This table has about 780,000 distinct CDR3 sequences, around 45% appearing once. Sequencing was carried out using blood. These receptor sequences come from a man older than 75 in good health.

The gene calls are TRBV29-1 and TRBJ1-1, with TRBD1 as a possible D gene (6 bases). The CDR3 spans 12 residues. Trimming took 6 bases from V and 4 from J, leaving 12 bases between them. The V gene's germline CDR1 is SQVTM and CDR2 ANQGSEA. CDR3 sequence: CSVNNRVTEAFF. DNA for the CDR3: TGCAGCGTCAATAACAGGGTCACTGAAGCTTTCTTT.

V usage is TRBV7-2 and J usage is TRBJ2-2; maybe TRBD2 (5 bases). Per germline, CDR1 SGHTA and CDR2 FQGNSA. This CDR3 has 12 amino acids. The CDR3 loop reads CCLASNTGELFF. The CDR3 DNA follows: TGTTGCCTAGCCTCTAACACCGGGGAGCTGTTTTTT.

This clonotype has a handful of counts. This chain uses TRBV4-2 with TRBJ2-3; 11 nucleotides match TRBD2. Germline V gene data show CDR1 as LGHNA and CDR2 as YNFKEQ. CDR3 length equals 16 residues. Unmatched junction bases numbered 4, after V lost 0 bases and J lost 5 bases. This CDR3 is CASSQDVGLAGDTQYF. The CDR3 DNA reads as TGTGCCAGCAGCCAAGATGTAGGACTAGCGGGAGATACGCAGTATTTT.

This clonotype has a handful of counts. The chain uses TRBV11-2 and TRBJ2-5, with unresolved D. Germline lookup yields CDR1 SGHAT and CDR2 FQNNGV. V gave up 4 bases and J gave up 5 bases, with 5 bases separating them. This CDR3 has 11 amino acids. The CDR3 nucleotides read TGTGCCAGCAGCTCAGCCGAGACCCAGTACTTC. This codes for CASSSAETQYF.

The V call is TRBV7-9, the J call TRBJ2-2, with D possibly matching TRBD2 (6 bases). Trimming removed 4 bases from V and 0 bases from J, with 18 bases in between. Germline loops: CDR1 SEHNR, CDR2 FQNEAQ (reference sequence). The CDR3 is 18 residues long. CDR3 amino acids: CASSSSDLRLANTGELFF. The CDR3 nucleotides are TGTGCCAGCAGCTCAAGTGACTTGAGACTAGCGAACACCGGGGAGCTGTTTTTT.

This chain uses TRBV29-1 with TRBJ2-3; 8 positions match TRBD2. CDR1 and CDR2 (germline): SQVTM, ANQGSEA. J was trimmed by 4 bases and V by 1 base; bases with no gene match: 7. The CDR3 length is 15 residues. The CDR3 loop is CSVEAFGTSADTQYF. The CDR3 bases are TGCAGCGTTGAAGCCTTCGGGACTAGTGCAGATACGCAGTATTTT.

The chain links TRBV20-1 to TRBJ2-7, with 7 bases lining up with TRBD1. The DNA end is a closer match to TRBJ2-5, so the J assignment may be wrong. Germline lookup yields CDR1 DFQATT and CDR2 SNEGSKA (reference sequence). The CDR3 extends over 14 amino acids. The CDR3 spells CSARDLRGPETQYF. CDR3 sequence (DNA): TGCAGTGCTAGAGATCTTAGGGGGCCGGAGACCCAGTACTTC.

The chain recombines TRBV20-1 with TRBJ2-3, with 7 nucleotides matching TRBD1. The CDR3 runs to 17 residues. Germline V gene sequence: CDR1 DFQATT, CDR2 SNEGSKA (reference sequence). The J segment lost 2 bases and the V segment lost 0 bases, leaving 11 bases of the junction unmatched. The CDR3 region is CSARDPLTGLSTDTQYF. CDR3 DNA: TGCAGTGCTAGAGACCCCCTGACAGGGTTGTCCACAGATACGCAGTATTTT.

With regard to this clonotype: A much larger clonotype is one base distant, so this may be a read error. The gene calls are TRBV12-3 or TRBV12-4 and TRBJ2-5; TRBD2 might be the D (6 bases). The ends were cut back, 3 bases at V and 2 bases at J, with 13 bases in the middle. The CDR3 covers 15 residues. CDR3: CASSFDAGRQETQYF. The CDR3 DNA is TGTGCCAGCAGTTTTGACGCAGGGAGGCAAGAGACCCAGTACTTC.